This TCR beta chain was profiled in a study of PD-1 blockade in classical Hodgkin lymphoma. Study-wide background: The study gave patients nivolumab 3 mg/kg intravenously every 2 weeks.

Sequencing was performed with immunoSEQ multiplex PCR; in TCRdb, only in-frame clones are kept and a portion is missing. The sample includes more than 90,000 clones, roughly 76% of them seen just once. After autologous stem cell transplantation all patients relapsed, and prior brentuximab vedotin exposure differed between cohorts. The study recorded best responses of complete response, partial response or progressive disease. This CDR3 is built from 15 residues. Germline V gives CDR1 SGHVS, CDR2 FQNEAQ. With respect to this clone: Its target is not known. A junction end diverges from the germline sequence, so it may reflect a read error. This same CDR3 is encoded by further DNA sequences in the sample.

Study-level findings and limits: Reports described newly diagnosed patients as having lower baseline TCR diversity than healthy donors. CD8+ TCR diversity did not rise significantly by C4D1, unlike CD4+.

The receptor comes from a human donor with classical Hodgkin lymphoma. The chain uses TRBV7-8 and TRBJ1-5; TRBD1 agrees at 8 bases. Sample: peripheral blood mononuclear cells (PBMCs), taken before the second cycle of nivolumab. This chain's CDR3 is CASSLVTGVVQPQHF. The CDR3 region has the DNA TGTGCCAGCAGCTTAGTGACAGGGGTTGTTCAGCCTCAGCATTTT.